Described below is a single T cell receptor beta chain sequence and its context. The antigen remains unidentified. The CDR3 has 15 amino acids. The germline V gene encodes CDR1 MNHEY and CDR2 SMNVEV (reference sequence). Trimming removed 5 bases from V and 6 bases from J; junction bases left unmatched: 12. The sample belongs to a study of T cell responses to AZD1222 COVID-19 vaccine. Overall study context: Investigators merged groups given second doses at roughly 4 or roughly 12 weeks. The study's findings and limits: Two AZD1222 administrations were followed by greater Spike-specific TCR breadth and depth. The peak T cell response came first, and repertoires were sampled only after it. Vaccine-associated CD4 TCRs ranged over spike, dominating at 160-218 and 743-854.

This table comes from immunoSEQ multiplex PCR, and its TCRdb copy is limited to in-frame clones, with some not included. The profile shows about 79,000 clones, around 84% of them singletons. The receptor comes from an adult in good health. The sample consisted of peripheral blood, taken on day 0 of AZD1222 vaccination. The chain combines TRBV27 with TRBJ1-2; 7 nucleotides line up with TRBD1. CDR3 DNA sequence: TGTGCCAGCAGTCCCCAGGGACAGCGGGTAAATGGCTACACCTTC. This gives the protein CASSPQGQRVNGYTF.